Given below is one T cell receptor beta chain in context. Method: immunoSEQ multiplex PCR; TCRdb's copy keeps in-frame clones and lacks some. The sample shows more than 40,000 clones, 90% of them seen only once. V was trimmed by 3 bases and J by 0 bases, leaving 11 bases between them. Germline CDR1 reads MDHEN; CDR2 reads SYDVKM. The CDR3 is made up of 16 amino acids. This sample is part of a study of T cell changes during pregnancy in multiple sclerosis. This TCR came from a female donor with multiple sclerosis, enrolled in a pregnancy study. The V gene is TRBV28, the J gene TRBJ1-4; D remains ambiguous. Material: CD8+ T cells from peripheral blood mononuclear cells, obtained in the third trimester of pregnancy. The DNA of the CDR3 is TGTGCCAGCAGTTTGGCACAGTCTGCAACTAATGAAAAACTGTTTTTT. It encodes CASSLAQSATNEKLFF.